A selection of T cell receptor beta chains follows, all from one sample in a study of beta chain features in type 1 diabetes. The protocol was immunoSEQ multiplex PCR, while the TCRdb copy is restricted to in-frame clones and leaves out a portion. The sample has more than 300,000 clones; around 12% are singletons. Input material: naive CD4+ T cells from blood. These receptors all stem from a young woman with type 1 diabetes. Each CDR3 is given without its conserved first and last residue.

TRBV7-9 ASSPLQGTLHYGYT
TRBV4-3 ASSQADLNTEAF
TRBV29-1 SVEWARAEGYT
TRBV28 ASSFTGDFSNTGELF
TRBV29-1 SVWAHLNTEAF
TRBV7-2 ASSRQDSWEQY
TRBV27 ASSFPGVRYNEQF
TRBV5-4 ASSLGQNQPQH
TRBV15 ATSRDLAGSGNTIY
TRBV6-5 ASTPSSSYNEQF
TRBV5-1 ASSLDSAGNEQF
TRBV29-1 SVVRGGDANEQY
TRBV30 AWSFQARGYT
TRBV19 ASTQGTSGSREQF
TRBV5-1 ASSIGEYYEQY
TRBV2 ASNSGSSGANVLT
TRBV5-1 ASSLREIHSYNSPLH
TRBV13 ASSWTSGSNEVRDTQY
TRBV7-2 ATRPGIGGYT
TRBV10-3 AISRSSYEQY
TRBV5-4 ASSLRLLDRGSTGELF
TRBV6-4 ASSDEVNTEAF
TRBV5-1 ASSRIEAGGYEQY
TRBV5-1 ASSLSLGRPADTQY
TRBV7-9 ASSATTGVLGNTEAF
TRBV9 ASSPTGQGAYEQY
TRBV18 ASSPLSADTQY
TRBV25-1 ASSWARGVNTGELF
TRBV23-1 ASSQSATDSGANVLT
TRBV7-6 ASSLGLAGSNEQF
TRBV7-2 ASSAGLAGVPYKRY
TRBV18 ASSPAGPDYGYT
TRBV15 ATSRTTFMNTEAF
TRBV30 AWSVGAQGSQPQH
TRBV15 ATSGGEGPFQPQH
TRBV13 ASSLGRLWADTQY
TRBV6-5 ASSYLGGREQY
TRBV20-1 SAREYEQY
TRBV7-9 ASSFHGSYEQY